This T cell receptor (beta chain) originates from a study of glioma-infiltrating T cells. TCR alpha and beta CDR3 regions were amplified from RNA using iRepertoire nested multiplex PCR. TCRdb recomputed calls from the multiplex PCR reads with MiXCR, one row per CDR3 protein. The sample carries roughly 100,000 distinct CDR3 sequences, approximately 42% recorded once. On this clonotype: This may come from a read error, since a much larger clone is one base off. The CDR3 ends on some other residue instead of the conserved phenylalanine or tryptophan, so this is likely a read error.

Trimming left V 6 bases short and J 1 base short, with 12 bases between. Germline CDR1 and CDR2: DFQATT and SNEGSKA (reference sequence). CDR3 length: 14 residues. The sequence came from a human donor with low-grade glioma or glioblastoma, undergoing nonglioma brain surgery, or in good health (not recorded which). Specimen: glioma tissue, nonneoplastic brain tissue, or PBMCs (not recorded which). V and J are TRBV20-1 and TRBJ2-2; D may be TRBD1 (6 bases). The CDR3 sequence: CSARPGQNTGELFL. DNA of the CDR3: TGCAGTGCCCGGCCGGGACAGAACACCGGGGAGCTGTTTCTT.